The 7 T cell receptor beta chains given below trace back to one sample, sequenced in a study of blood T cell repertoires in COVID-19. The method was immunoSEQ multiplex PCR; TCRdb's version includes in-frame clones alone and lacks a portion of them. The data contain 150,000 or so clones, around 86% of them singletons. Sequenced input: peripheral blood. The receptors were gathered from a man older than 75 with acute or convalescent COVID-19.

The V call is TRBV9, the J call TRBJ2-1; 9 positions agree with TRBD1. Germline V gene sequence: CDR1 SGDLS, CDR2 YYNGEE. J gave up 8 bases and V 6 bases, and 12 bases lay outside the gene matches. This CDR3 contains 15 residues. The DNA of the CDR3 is TGTGCCAGCAACCAACCGGGACAGGGATGGTATGAGCAGTTCTTC. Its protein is CASNQPGQGWYEQFF.

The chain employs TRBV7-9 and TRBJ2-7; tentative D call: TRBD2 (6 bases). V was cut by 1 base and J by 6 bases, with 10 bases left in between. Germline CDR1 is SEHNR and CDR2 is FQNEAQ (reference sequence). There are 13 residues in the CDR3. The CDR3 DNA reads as TGTGCCAGCAGCTTAGAGAGGAGGGCCGAGCAGTACTTC. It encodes CASSLERRAEQYF.

CDR3 amino acids: CASSLGTQAEWNEQFF. CDR3 DNA sequence: TGCGCCAGCAGCCTCGGGACTCAGGCCGAGTGGAATGAGCAGTTCTTC. The chain carries TRBV4-1 and TRBJ2-1, with D maybe TRBD2 (6 bases). Per the germline V gene, CDR1 is MGHRA and CDR2 is YSYEKL. CDR3 length: 16 amino acids. V gave up 4 bases and J gave up 7 bases, with 20 bases separating them.

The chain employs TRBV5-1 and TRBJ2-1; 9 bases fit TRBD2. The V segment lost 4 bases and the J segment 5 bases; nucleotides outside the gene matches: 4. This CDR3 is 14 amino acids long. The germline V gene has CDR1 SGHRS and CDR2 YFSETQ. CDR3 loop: CASSISGRDNEQFF. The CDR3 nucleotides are TGCGCCAGCAGCATTAGCGGGAGAGACAATGAGCAGTTCTTC.

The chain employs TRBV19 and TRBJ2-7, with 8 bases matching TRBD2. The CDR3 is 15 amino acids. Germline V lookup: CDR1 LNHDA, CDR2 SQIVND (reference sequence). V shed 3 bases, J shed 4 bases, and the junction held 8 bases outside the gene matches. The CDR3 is CASSIGRGLEYEQYF. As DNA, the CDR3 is TGTGCCAGTAGTATCGGTAGGGGACTAGAATACGAGCAGTACTTC.

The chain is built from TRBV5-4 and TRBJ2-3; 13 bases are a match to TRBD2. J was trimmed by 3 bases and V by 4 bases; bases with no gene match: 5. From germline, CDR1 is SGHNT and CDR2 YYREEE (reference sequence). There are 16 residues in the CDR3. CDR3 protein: CASSPGTSGVTDTQYF. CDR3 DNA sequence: TGTGCCAGCAGCCCAGGGACTAGCGGGGTGACAGATACGCAGTATTTT.

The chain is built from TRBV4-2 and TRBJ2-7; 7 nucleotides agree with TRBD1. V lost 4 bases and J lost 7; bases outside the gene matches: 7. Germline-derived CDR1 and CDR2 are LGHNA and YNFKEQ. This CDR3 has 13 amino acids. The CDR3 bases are TGTGCCAGCAGCCGGACAGGACAGTGGGAGCAGTACTTC. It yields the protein CASSRTGQWEQYF.